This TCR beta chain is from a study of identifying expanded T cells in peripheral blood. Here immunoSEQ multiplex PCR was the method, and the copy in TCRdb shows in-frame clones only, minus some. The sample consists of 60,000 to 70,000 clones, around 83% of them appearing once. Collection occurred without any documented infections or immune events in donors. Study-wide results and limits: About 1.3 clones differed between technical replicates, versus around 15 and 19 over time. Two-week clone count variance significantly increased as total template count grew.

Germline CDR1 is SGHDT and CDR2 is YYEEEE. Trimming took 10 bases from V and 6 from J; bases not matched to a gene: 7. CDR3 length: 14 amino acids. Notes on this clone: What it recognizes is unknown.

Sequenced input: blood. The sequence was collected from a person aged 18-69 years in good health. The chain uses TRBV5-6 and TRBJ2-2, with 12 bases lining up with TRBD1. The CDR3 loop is CALGGTGGPGELFF. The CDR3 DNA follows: TGTGCCCTTGGGGGGACAGGGGGCCCCGGGGAGCTGTTTTTT.